This T cell receptor (beta chain) came from a study of response to subunit inactivated influenza vaccine. Study-wide points: That few new T cells are recruited by each seasonal influenza vaccination was the authors' suggestion.

The trim removed 7 bases at V and 2 bases at J, leaving 4 bases unmatched. The CDR3 loop spans 15 amino acids. Germline loops: CDR1 SGHVS, CDR2 FQNEAQ. On this clonotype: Its antigen is unknown.

Each CDR3 protein is one row after TCRdb ran MiXCR on the RT-PCR reads. Among approximately 500,000 distinct CDR3 sequences listed, around 15% were seen once. Here the sequenced sample was PBMCs from blood, taken about 13 days after vaccination. The J gene is TRBJ2-3, the V gene TRBV7-8; 12 bases line up with TRBD2. The receptor was derived from a man aged 50 or older who received an inactivated influenza vaccine. The CDR3 protein is CASIPSGRATDTQYF. The DNA of the CDR3 is TGTGCCAGCATCCCTAGCGGGAGGGCCACAGATACGCAGTATTTT.